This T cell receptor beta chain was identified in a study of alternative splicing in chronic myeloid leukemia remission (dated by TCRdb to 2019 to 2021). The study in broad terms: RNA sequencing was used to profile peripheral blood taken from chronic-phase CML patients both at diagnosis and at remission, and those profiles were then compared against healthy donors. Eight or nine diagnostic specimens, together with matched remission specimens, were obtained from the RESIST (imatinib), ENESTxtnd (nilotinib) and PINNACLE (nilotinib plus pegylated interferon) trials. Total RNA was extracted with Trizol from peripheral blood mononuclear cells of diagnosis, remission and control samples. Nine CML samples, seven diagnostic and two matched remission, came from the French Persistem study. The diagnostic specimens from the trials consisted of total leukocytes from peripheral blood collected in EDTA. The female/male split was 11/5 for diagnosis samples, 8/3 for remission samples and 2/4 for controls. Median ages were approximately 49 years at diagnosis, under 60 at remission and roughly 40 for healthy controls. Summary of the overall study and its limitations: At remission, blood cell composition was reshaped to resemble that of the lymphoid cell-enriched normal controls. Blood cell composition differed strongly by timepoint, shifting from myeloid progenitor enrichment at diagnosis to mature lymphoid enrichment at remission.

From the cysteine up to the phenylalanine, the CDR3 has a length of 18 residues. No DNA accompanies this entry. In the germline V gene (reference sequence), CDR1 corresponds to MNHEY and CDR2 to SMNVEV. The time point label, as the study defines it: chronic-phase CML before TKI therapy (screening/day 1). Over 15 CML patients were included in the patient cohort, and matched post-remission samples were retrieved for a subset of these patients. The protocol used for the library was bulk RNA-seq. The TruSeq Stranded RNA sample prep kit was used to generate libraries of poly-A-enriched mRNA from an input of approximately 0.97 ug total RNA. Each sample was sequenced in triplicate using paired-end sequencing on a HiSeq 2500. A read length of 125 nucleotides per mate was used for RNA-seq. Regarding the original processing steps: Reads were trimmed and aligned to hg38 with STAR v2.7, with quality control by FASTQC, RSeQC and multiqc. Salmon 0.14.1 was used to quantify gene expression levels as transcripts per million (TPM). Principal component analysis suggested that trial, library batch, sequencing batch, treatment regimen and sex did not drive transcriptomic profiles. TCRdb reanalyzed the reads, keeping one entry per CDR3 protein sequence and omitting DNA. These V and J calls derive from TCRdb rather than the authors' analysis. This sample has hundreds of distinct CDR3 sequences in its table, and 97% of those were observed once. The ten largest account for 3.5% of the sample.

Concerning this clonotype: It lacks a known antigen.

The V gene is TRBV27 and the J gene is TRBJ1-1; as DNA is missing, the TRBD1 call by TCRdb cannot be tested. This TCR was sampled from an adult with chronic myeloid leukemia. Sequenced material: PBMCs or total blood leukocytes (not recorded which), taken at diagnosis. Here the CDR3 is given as CASRLYTRDRGLNTEAFF.